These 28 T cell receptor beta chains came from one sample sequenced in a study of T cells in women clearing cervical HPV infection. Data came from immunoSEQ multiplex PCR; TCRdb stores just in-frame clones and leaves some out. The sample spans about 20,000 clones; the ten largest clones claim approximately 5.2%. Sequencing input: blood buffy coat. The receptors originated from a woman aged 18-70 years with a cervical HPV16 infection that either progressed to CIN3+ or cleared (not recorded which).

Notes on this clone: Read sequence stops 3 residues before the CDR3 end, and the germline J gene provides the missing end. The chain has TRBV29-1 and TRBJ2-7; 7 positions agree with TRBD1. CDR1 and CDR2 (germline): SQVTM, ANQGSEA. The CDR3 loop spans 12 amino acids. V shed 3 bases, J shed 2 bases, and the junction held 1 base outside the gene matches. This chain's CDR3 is CSVEGQTYEQYF. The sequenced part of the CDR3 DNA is TGCAGCGTTGAGGGACAGACCTACGAG.

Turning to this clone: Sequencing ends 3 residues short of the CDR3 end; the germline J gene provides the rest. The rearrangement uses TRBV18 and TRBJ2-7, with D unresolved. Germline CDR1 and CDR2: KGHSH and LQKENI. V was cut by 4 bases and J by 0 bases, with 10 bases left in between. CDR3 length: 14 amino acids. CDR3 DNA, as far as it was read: TGTGCCAGCTCACAGAGCCCCTGCTCCTACGAG. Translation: CASSQSPCSYE. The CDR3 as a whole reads CASSQSPCSYEQYF.

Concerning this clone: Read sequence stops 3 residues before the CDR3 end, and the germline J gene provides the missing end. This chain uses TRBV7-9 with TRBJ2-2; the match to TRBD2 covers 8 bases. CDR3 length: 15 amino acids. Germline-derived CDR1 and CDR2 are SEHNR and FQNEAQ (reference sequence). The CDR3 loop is CASSFGGGQDEKLFF. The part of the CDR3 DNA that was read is TGTGCCAGCAGCTTCGGGGGGGGCCAGGATGAAAAG.

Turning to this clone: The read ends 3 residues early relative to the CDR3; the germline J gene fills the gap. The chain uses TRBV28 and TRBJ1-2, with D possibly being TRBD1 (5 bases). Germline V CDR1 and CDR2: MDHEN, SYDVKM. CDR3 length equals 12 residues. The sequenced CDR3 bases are TGTGCCAGCAGTACTCGGCAGGGCGGC. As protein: CASSTRQGG. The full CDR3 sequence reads CASSTRQGGYTF.

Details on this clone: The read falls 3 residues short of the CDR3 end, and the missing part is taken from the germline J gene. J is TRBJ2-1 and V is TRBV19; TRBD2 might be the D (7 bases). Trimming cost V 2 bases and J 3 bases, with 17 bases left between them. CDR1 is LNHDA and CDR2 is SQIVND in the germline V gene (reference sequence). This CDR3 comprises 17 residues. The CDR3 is CASSIPAGASDYNEQFF. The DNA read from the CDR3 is TGTGCCAGTAGTATACCTGCGGGGGCGTCTGACTACAATGAG.

The covered CDR3 bases are TGTGCCAGCAGTGAGGTTCCAGGGGCGGACTATGGC. Its protein product is CASSEVPGADYG. The full CDR3 protein reads CASSEVPGADYGYTF. The V and J genes are TRBV2 and TRBJ1-2; a possible D gene is TRBD1 (6 bases). The CDR3 end lies 3 residues beyond the end of the read and is filled in from the germline J gene. This CDR3 contains 15 residues. Germline loops: CDR1 SNHLY, CDR2 FYNNEI. V was cut by 3 bases and J by 3 bases, with 14 bases left in between. Together with reference TRBV2 and TRBJ1-2, the CDR3 gives the full variable domain: EPEVTQTPSHQVTQMGQEVILRCVPISNHLYFYWYRQILGQKVEFLVSFYNNEISEKSEIFDDQFSVERPDGSNFTLKIRSTKLEDSAMYFCASSEVPGADYGYTFGSGTRLTVV.

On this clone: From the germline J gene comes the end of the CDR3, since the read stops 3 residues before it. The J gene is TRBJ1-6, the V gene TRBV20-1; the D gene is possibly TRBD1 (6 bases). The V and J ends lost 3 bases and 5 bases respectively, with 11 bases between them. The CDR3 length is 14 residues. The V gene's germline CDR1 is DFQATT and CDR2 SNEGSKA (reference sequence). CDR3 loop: CSARAGVNNSPLHF. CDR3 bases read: TGCAGTGCTAGGGCAGGGGTGAATAATTCACCC.

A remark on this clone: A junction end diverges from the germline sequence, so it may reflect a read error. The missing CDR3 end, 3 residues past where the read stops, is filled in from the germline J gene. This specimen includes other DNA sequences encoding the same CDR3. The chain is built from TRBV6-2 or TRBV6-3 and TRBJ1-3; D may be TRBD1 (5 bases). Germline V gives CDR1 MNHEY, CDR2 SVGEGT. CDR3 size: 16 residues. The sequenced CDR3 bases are TGTGCCAGCAGGAAACGGTCGACAGACTCTGGAAACACT. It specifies CASRKRSTDSGNT. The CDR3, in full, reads CASRKRSTDSGNTIYF.

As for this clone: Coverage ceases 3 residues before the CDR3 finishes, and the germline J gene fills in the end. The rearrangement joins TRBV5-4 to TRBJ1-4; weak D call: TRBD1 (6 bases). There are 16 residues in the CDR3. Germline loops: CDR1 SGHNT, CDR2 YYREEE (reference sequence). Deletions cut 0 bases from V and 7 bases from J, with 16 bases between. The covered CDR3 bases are TGTGCCAGCAGCTTGGATGGGGGCTACGAGGGTGAAAAA. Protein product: CASSLDGGYEGEK. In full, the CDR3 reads CASSLDGGYEGEKLFF.

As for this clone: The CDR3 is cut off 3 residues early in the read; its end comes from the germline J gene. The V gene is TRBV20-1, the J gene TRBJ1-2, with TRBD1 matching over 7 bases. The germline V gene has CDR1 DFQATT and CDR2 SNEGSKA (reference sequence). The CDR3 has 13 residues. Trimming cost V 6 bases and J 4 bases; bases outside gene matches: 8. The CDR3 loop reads CSANRGGSYGYTF. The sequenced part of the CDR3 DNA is TGCAGTGCAAACAGGGGCGGCAGCTATGGC.

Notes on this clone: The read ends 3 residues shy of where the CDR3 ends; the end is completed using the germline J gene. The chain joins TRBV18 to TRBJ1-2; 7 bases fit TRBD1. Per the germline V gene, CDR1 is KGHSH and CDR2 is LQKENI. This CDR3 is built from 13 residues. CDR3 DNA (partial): TGTGCCAGCTCACCAGACAGGGAAGATACC. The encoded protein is CASSPDREDT. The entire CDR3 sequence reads CASSPDREDTYTF.

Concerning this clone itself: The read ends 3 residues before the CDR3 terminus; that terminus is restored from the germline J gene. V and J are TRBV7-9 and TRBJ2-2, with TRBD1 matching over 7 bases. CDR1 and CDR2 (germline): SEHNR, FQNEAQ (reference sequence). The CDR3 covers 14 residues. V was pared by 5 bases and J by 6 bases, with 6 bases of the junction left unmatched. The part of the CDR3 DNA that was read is TGTGCCAGCAGCCCCCGGACAGGCCCCGGGGAG. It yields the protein CASSPRTGPGE. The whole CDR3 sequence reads CASSPRTGPGELFF.

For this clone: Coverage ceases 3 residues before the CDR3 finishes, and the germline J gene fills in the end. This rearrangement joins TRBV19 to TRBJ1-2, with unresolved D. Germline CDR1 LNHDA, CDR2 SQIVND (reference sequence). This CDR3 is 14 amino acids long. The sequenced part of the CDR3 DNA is TGTGCCAGTAGTCTGACTACTACCACAGATACC. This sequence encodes CASSLTTTTDT. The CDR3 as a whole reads CASSLTTTTDTYTF.

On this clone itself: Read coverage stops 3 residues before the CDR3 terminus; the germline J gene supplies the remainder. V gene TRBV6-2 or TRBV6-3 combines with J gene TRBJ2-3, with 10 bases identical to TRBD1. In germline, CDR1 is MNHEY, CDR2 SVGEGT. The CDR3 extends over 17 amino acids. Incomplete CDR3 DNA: TGTGCCAGCAGTCGGACTGACAGGGGGCGACTGGAAGAGACG. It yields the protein CASSRTDRGRLEET. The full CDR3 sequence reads CASSRTDRGRLEETQYF.

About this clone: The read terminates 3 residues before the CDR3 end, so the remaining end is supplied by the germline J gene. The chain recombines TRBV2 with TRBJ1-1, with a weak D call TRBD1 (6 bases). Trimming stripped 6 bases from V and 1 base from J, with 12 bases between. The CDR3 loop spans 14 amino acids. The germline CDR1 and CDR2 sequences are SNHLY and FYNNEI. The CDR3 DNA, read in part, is TGTGCCAGCAGCTGGGTACAGGGGAACACTGAA. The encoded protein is CASSWVQGNTE. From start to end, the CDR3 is CASSWVQGNTEAFF.

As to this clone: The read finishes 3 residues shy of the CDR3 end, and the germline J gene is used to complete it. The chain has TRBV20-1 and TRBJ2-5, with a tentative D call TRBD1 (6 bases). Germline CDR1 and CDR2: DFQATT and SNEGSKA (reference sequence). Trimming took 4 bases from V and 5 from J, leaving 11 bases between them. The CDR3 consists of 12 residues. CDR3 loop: CSANPGVETQYF. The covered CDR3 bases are TGCAGTGCTAATCCAGGGGTGGAGACC.

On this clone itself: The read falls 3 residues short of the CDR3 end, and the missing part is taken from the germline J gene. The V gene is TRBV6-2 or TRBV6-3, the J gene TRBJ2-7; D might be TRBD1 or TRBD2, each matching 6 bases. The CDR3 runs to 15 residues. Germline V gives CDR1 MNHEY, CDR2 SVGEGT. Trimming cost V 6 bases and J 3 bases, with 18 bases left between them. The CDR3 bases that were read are TGTGCCAGCAGGACGACAGGAGGGGGTTTCTACGAG. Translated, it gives CASRTTGGGFYE. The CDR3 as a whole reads CASRTTGGGFYEQYF.

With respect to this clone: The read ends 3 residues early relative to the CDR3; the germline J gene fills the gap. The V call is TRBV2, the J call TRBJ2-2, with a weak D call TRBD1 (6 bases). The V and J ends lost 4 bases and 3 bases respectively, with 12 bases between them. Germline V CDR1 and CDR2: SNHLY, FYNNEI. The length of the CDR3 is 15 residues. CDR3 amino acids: CASSGSRGYTGELFF. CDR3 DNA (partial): TGTGCCAGCAGTGGCAGCAGGGGCTACACCGGGGAG.

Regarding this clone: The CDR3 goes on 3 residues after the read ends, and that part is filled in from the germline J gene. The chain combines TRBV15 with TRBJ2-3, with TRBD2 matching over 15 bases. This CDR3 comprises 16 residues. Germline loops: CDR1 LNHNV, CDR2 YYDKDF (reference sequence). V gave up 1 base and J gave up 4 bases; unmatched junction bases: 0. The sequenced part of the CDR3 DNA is TGTGCCACCAGCAGAGGGACTAGCGGGGGGGCAGATACG. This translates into CATSRGTSGGADT. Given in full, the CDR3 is CATSRGTSGGADTQYF.

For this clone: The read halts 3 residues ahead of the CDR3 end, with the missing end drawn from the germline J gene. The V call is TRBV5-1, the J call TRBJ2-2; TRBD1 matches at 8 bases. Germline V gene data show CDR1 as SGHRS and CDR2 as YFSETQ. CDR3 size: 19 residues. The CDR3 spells CASSLATGALDATNEKLFF. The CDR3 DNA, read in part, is TGCGCCAGCAGCTTGGCGACAGGGGCCCTCGATGCAACTAATGAAAAG.

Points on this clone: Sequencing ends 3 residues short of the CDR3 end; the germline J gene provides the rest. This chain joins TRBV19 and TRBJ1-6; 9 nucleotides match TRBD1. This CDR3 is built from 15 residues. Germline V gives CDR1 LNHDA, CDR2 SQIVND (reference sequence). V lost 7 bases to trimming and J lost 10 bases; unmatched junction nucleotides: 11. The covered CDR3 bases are TGTGCCAGTACCCCGGACAGGGGAGTGGTATCACCC. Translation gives CASTPDRGVVSP. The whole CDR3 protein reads CASTPDRGVVSPLHF.

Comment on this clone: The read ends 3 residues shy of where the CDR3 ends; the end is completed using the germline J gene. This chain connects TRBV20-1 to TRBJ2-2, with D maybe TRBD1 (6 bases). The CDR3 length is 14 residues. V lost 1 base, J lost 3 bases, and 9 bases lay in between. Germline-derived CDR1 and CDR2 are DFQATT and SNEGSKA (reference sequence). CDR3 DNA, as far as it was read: TGCAGTGCTAGAGGGACAGCCTACACCGGGGAG. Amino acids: CSARGTAYTGE. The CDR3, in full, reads CSARGTAYTGELFF.

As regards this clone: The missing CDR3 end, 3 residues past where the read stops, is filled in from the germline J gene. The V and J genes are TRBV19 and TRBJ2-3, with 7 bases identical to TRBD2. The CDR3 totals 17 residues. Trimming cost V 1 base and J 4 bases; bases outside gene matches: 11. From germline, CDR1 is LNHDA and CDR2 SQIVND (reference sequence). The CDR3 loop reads CASSIVMGGGRADTQYF. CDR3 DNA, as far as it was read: TGTGCCAGTAGTATAGTCATGGGCGGGGGTCGTGCAGATACG.

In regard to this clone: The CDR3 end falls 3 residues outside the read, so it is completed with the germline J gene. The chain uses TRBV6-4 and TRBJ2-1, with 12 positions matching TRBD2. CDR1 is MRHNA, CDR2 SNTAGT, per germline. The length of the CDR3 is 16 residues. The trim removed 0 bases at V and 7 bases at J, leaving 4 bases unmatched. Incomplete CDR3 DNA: TGTGCCAGCAGTGACTCGGCTAGCGGGGGGGCAAATGAG. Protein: CASSDSASGGANE. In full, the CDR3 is CASSDSASGGANEQFF.

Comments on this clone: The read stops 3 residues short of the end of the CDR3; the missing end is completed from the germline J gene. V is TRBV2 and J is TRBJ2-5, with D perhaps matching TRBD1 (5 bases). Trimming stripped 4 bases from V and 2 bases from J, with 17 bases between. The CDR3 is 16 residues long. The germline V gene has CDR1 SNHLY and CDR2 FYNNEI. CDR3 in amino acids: CASSVSSGLRQETQYF. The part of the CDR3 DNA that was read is TGTGCCAGCAGTGTGAGTTCAGGGTTAAGGCAAGAGACC.

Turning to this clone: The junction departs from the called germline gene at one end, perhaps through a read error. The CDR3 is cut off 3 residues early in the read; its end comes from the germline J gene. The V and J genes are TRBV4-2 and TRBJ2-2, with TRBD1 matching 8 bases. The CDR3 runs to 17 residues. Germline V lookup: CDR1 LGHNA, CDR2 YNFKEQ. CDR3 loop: CASSQDITGGIHSPLFF. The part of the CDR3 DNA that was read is TGCGCCAGCAGTCAAGATATCACAGGGGGTATCCATTCACCG.

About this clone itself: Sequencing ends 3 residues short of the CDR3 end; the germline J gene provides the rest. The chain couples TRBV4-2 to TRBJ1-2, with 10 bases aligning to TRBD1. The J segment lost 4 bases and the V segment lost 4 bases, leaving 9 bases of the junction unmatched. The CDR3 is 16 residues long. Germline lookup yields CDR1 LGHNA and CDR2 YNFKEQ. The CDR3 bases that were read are TGTGCCAGCAGCCGCGGGACAGGGGAGTCTCTCTATGGC. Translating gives CASSRGTGESLYG. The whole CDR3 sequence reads CASSRGTGESLYGYTF.

CDR3: CASSFSGRVNSPLHF. CDR3 DNA, as far as it was read: TGTGCCAGCAGCTTCAGTGGCAGGGTAAATTCACCC. The V and J genes are TRBV11-2 and TRBJ1-6, with D tentatively TRBD1 (5 bases). The read finishes 3 residues shy of the CDR3 end, and the germline J gene is used to complete it. The CDR3 consists of 15 residues. Germline V gene data show CDR1 as SGHAT and CDR2 as FQNNGV. The V end lost 3 bases, the J end lost 7 bases, and 13 bases lay between the germline ends.